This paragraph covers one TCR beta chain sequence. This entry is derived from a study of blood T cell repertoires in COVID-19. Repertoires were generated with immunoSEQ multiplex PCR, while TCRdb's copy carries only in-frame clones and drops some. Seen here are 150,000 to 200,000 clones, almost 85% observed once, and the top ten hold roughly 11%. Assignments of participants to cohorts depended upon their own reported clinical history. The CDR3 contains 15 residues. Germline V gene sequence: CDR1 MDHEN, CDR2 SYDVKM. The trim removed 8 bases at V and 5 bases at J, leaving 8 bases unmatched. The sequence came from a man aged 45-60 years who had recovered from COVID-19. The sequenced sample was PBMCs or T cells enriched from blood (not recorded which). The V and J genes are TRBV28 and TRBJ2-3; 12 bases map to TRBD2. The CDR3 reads CASGKTSGSVDTQYF. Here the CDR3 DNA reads TGTGCCAGCGGAAAGACTAGCGGGAGTGTAGATACGCAGTATTTT.